This entry lists 25 T cell receptor beta chains sequenced from one sample in a study of early T cells in non-severe SARS-CoV-2 infection. TCRdb re-called the 5' RACE reads through MiXCR, storing one row per CDR3 protein. The repertoire holds 95,000 to 120,000 distinct CDR3 sequences, with about 12% as singletons. The sequenced material came from whole blood. Every receptor here comes from an adult who was a healthcare worker with PCR-confirmed SARS-CoV-2 infection or an uninfected control (not recorded which).

This clonotype came up a few times. The chain recombines TRBV5-1 with TRBJ2-3; 9 bases are shared with TRBD1. Unmatched junction bases numbered 4, after V lost 4 bases and J lost 4 bases. The germline gives CDR1 SGHRS, CDR2 YFSETQ. This CDR3 comprises 14 residues. The CDR3: CASSPGTGSDTQYF. In nucleotides, the CDR3 is TGCGCCAGCAGCCCCGGGACAGGGTCAGATACGCAGTATTTT.

Comment on this clonotype: One end of the junction does not line up with germline, which may come from a read error. V and J are TRBV12-5 and TRBJ1-1; D gene unclear. This CDR3 has 11 amino acids. CDR1 LGHNT and CDR2 FRNRAP come from the germline V gene. CDR3 region: CASGLNIEAFF. CDR3 in DNA: TGTGCTAGTGGTTTGAACATTGAAGCTTTCTTT.

The sample holds many counts of this clonotype. J is TRBJ1-2 and V is TRBV18; TRBD1 might be the D (5 bases). V shed 1 base and J shed 6 bases, with 6 bases lying between them. Germline V gives CDR1 KGHSH, CDR2 LQKENI. There are 12 residues in the CDR3. The CDR3 DNA reads as TGTGCCAGCTCACCACGGGGGGATGGCTACACCTTC. Its protein product is CASSPRGDGYTF.

This clonotype was recorded many times. The chain recombines TRBV19 with TRBJ2-7; 11 positions agree with TRBD2. Germline CDR1 reads LNHDA; CDR2 reads SQIVND (reference sequence). With V trimmed by 10 bases and J by 2 bases, 10 bases remained unmatched. CDR3 length equals 15 residues. CDR3 residues: CATAPTSGNPYEQYF. CDR3 DNA sequence: TGTGCCACTGCCCCGACTAGCGGGAATCCCTACGAGCAGTACTTC.

The genes are TRBV7-6 and TRBJ2-1; 9 nucleotides agree with TRBD1. V dropped 2 bases and J dropped 5; count of bases not matched to a gene: 7. The CDR3 extends over 16 amino acids. From germline, CDR1 is SGHVS and CDR2 FNYEAQ. The CDR3 nucleotides read TGTGCCAGCAGCTTATCCGACAGGGGGTCCAACAATGAGCAGTTCTTC. This codes for CASSLSDRGSNNEQFF.

Points on this clonotype: No conserved phenylalanine or tryptophan is present at the end of the CDR3, so a read error is the likely explanation. J is TRBJ2-3 and V is TRBV7-3; 13 bases match TRBD2. The germline CDR1 and CDR2 sequences are SGHTA and FQGTGA. V dropped 3 bases and J dropped 2; count of bases not matched to a gene: 2. The CDR3 is 16 residues long. CDR3 in amino acids: CASSLGLAGYTDTQYS. The CDR3 nucleotides are TGTGCCAGCAGCTTGGGACTAGCGGGGTACACAGATACGCAGTATTCT.

This clonotype was seen more than once but under ten times. V usage is TRBV6-1 and J usage is TRBJ1-4; no clear D gene. The CDR3 loop spans 13 amino acids. Trimming removed 8 bases from V and 0 bases from J, with 7 bases in between. Germline V lookup: CDR1 MNHNS, CDR2 SASEGT. The CDR3 region has the DNA TGTGCCAGCGAGTCGGCAACTAATGAAAAACTGTTTTTT. Translating gives CASESATNEKLFF.

This clonotype has a handful of counts. The chain joins TRBV27 to TRBJ2-3; TRBD1 or TRBD2 may be the D gene (8 bases each). The CDR3 has 16 residues. V shed 6 bases and J shed 5 bases, with 21 bases lying between them. Germline V gives CDR1 MNHEY, CDR2 SMNVEV (reference sequence). The CDR3 coding sequence is TGTGCCAGCAGCCGGGACAGGACCCTAGCGGGAGATACGCAGTATTTT. Protein sequence: CASSRDRTLAGDTQYF.

In its sample, this clonotype was seen many times. This sequence joins TRBV18 and TRBJ1-4, with a weak D call TRBD1 (5 bases). V was cut by 3 bases and J by 0 bases, with 11 bases left in between. This CDR3 is 16 amino acids long. CDR1 and CDR2 (germline): KGHSH, LQKENI. The CDR3 loop is CASSPAEGPTNEKLFF. The DNA of the CDR3 is TGTGCCAGCTCACCTGCGGAGGGACCAACTAATGAAAAACTGTTTTTT.

The CDR3 DNA sequence: TGCGCCAGCAGCTGGACAGGGGAAACTGAAGCTTTCTTT. It translates to CASSWTGETEAFF. The V call is TRBV5-1, the J call TRBJ1-1, with 9 bases matching TRBD1. V was pared by 3 bases and J by 5 bases, with 2 bases of the junction left unmatched. The CDR3 has 13 residues. The germline CDR1 and CDR2 sequences are SGHRS and YFSETQ.

The table lists this clonotype with a few counts. Germline and junction disagree at one end, which may indicate a read error. The V call is TRBV7-9, the J call TRBJ2-1; the D gene is possibly TRBD1 (5 bases). Germline values: CDR1 SEHNR, CDR2 FQNEAQ (reference sequence). This CDR3 contains 13 residues. The CDR3 coding sequence is TGTACCAGCAGCTTAGGGGACTACAATGAGCAGTTCTTC. Protein sequence: CTSSLGDYNEQFF.

The chain links TRBV7-6 to TRBJ2-3; D may be TRBD2 (6 bases). Germline CDR1 and CDR2: SGHVS and FNYEAQ. The CDR3 spans 19 residues. V gave up 5 bases and J gave up 0 bases, with 24 bases separating them. Here the CDR3 reads CASSRGMGGAPASTDTQYF. The CDR3 coding sequence is TGTGCCAGCAGCCGAGGGATGGGCGGGGCGCCAGCTAGCACAGATACGCAGTATTTT.

This chain joins TRBV9 and TRBJ2-1, with D tentatively TRBD1 (5 bases). V lost 4 bases, J lost 3 bases, and 17 bases lay in between. Germline V lookup: CDR1 SGDLS, CDR2 YYNGEE. This CDR3 comprises 16 residues. CDR3 protein: CASSTRSRGNYNEQFF. CDR3 sequence (DNA): TGTGCCAGCAGCACCCGTAGTAGGGGAAACTACAATGAGCAGTTCTTC.

This rearrangement joins TRBV6-2 or TRBV6-3 to TRBJ2-1, with TRBD2 matching 13 bases. V lost 3 bases, J lost 0 bases, and 2 bases stayed unmatched. CDR1 is MNHEY and CDR2 is SVGEGT in the germline V gene. The CDR3 covers 17 residues. The CDR3: CASSYGLAGVSYNEQFF. CDR3 sequence (DNA): TGTGCCAGCAGTTATGGACTAGCGGGAGTCTCCTACAATGAGCAGTTCTTC.

This clonotype was recorded many times. The chain couples TRBV12-3 or TRBV12-4 to TRBJ1-5, with TRBD1 matching over 7 bases. J was trimmed by 9 bases and V by 5 bases; bases with no gene match: 13. This CDR3 has 15 amino acids. CDR3 in DNA: TGTGCCAGCAGTCAAGACGACAGGGATTCAAGGCCCCAGCATTTT. Translating it yields CASSQDDRDSRPQHF.

This clonotype was recorded many times. This rearrangement joins TRBV29-1 to TRBJ2-1; 9 positions match TRBD1. The germline gives CDR1 SQVTM, CDR2 ANQGSEA. The CDR3 is 17 amino acids. V lost 6 bases to trimming and J lost 3 bases; unmatched junction nucleotides: 15. CDR3 amino acids: CSVILVPGQGFYNEQFF. CDR3 in DNA: TGCAGCGTGATCCTCGTTCCGGGACAGGGTTTCTACAATGAGCAGTTCTTC.

This clonotype was detected many times. The chain employs TRBV7-9 and TRBJ1-2; 7 bases fit TRBD1. The CDR3 is made up of 14 amino acids. V lost 1 base, J lost 4 bases, and 3 bases stayed unmatched. CDR1 SEHNR and CDR2 FQNEAQ come from the germline V gene (reference sequence). The CDR3 spells CASSLVGTVYGYTF. The CDR3 DNA reads as TGTGCCAGCAGCTTAGTGGGGACAGTCTATGGCTACACCTTC.

The chain uses TRBV12-3 or TRBV12-4 and TRBJ1-5; no clear D. The CDR3 has 13 amino acids. V was shortened by 7 bases and J by 6 bases, with 13 bases between the two germline ends. The CDR3 DNA reads TGTGCCAGCACTTTGATGGGTACTCAGCCCCAGCATTTT. Its translation: CASTLMGTQPQHF.

This clonotype was detected ten times or more. The rearrangement links TRBV5-1 to TRBJ2-7; 8 positions match TRBD1. CDR3 length: 14 amino acids. Germline V gene data show CDR1 as SGHRS and CDR2 as YFSETQ. Trimming at V came to 3 bases and at J to 6 bases, leaving 8 bases not matched to a gene. CDR3 DNA: TGCGCCAGCAGCTCCAAAGACAGGGGCGGCGAGCAGTACTTC. This gives the protein CASSSKDRGGEQYF.

This clonotype was counted at least ten times. The chain couples TRBV21-1 to TRBJ2-3; the table's D gene call, TRBD1, was not cross checked with the DNA. TRBV21-1 is a pseudogene. The CDR3 is made up of 16 amino acids. DNA for the CDR3: TGTGCCAGCAGCAAGATGCCCGGGAGAGTCACAGATACGCAGTATTTT. Amino acids: CASSKMPGRVTDTQYF.

The CDR3: CASSLGTEIQETQYF. CDR3 nucleotide sequence: TGTGCCAGCAGCTTAGGGACAGAGATCCAAGAGACCCAGTACTTC. The chain couples TRBV11-2 to TRBJ2-5; D possibly corresponds to TRBD1 (6 bases). CDR1 is SGHAT and CDR2 is FQNNGV in the germline V gene. Deletions cut 1 base from V and 1 base from J, with 10 bases between. The CDR3 spans 15 residues.

V and J are TRBV12-3 or TRBV12-4 and TRBJ2-5; TRBD1 matches 7 bases. This CDR3 comprises 17 residues. With V trimmed by 5 bases and J by 1 base, 13 bases remained unmatched. The CDR3 DNA reads TGTGCCAGCAGTCTATCCGGACAGGTTCGGGTCCAAGAGACCCAGTACTTC. It codes for CASSLSGQVRVQETQYF.

This sequence joins TRBV6-2 or TRBV6-3 and TRBJ2-7; D remains unclear. Germline assignment: CDR1 MNHEY and CDR2 SVGEGT. Trimming took 1 base from V and 0 from J, leaving 7 bases between them. The CDR3 is made up of 14 amino acids. The CDR3 DNA sequence: TGTGCCAGCAGTTACTTGGGCACCTCCTACGAGCAGTACTTC. Translating it yields CASSYLGTSYEQYF.

V usage is TRBV29-1 and J usage is TRBJ2-5; D gene uncertain. This CDR3 has 13 residues. CDR1 and CDR2 (germline): SQVTM, ANQGSEA. In DNA, the CDR3 is TGCGGCGGCGCCCGGACGGCCAGGGAGACCCAGTACTTC. This translates into CGGARTARETQYF.

The chain is built from TRBV11-3 and TRBJ1-1; D remains unclear. Trimming left V 8 bases short and J 0 bases short, with 10 bases between. Germline V gene sequence: CDR1 SGHNT, CDR2 YENEEA. The CDR3 sequence is 13 residues long. CDR3 in amino acids: CASGALMNTEAFF. CDR3 DNA sequence: TGTGCCAGCGGCGCTTTAATGAACACTGAAGCTTTCTTT.